This is a list of T cell receptor beta chains from one sample in a study of immune evolution from preneoplasia to lung adenocarcinoma. Clones were read by immunoSEQ multiplex PCR, and TCRdb kept only the in-frame ones, dropping some. The table shows over 3,500 clones, with over 60% occurring only once. Sequenced input: FFPE minimally invasive lung adenocarcinoma tissue. The receptors were sampled from a person aged 65-85 years with lung adenocarcinoma. Each CDR3 is given with its conserved first and last residue. The D gene is left open where the match is weak. For some rows the clone size is stated as once, few or many, or as a class when expanded; others skip it.

TRBJ2-1 - - TRBV9 TGTGCCAGCAGCGCTCATACGGGCCTCACCTACAATGAGCAGTTCTTC CASSAHTGLTYNEQFF
TRBJ2-7 - TRBD1 TRBV6-1 TGTGCCAGCAGTGAATGGTCCAACAGGGGCAACGAGCAGTACTTC CASSEWSNRGNEQYF
TRBJ1-1 - - TRBV6-4 TGTGCCAGCAGTGACTCTGAGCGGGACGAAGCTTTCTTT CASSDSERDEAFF
TRBJ2-3 - TRBD2 TRBV9 TGTGCCAGCAGCGCCCTCCTAGCGGCCACAGATACGCAGTATTTT CASSALLAATDTQYF
TRBJ2-5 few TRBD1 TRBV5-1 TGCGCCAGCAGCCTTGGACAGGGAAGCGAGACCCAGTACTTC CASSLGQGSETQYF
TRBJ2-5 - - TRBV5-5 TGTGCCAGCAGCTTGTTAACCACCCGCCAAGAGACCCAGTACTTC CASSLLTTRQETQYF
TRBJ2-3 - TRBD2 TRBV5-1 TGCGCCAGCAGCCCAACTAGCGGCACAGATACGCAGTATTTT CASSPTSGTDTQYF
TRBJ2-1 once TRBD2 TRBV7-2 TGTGCCAGCAGCTTCCTAGCGGCACAGTACAATGAGCAGTTCTTC CASSFLAAQYNEQFF
TRBJ1-2 - - TRBV29-1 TGCAGCGTTGGGGAGGGCTATGGCTACACCTTC CSVGEGYGYTF
TRBJ2-5 - TRBD1 TRBV5-1 TGCGCCAGCAGCTTGAGGGCAGGGGGAGAGACCCAGTACTTC CASSLRAGGETQYF
TRBJ1-2 - - TRBV4-1 TGCGCCAGCAGCGGAGTTGGGGGGCATGGCTACACCTTC CASSGVGGHGYTF
TRBJ1-5 - TRBD1 TRBV2 TGTGCCAGCAACTGGGACAGCGGCAATCAGCCCCAGCATTTT CASNWDSGNQPQHF
TRBJ2-6 few - TRBV6-1 TGTGCCAGCAGTGACAGGGTCTATAGCTCTGGGGCCAACGTCCTGACTTTC CASSDRVYSSGANVLTF
TRBJ2-1 - - TRBV10-3 TGTGCCATCAGTGAGCCCACGGAATCTACCTACAATGAGCAGTTCTTC CAISEPTESTYNEQFF
TRBJ2-3 - - TRBV9 TGTGCCAGCAGCGGACTACAGGAGGATACGCAGTATTTT CASSGLQEDTQYF
TRBJ2-3 - TRBD1 TRBV15 TGTGCCACCGGGACAGAAACTAGCACAGATACGCAGTATTTT CATGTETSTDTQYF
TRBJ2-4 - - TRBV29-1 TGCAGCGTTGGTGGGCGAGAGATGGGAAACATTCAGTACTTC CSVGGREMGNIQYF
TRBJ1-1 large - TRBV16 TGTGCCAGCAGCCAGCAGGGTTCTGTCGCTTTCTTT CASSQQGSVAFF
TRBJ1-5 - - TRBV13 TGTGCCAGCAGCTTAGTCGGCTCAGGGATGGGGCAGCCCCAGCATTTT CASSLVGSGMGQPQHF
TRBJ2-5 large - TRBV6-5 TGTGCCAGCAGTTATGAGGGGGGGCGCGTAGAGACCCAGTACTTC CASSYEGGRVETQYF
TRBJ2-7 - TRBD2 TRBV6-1 TGTGCCAGCACTGGACTAGCGGGCGAGCAGTACTTC CASTGLAGEQYF
TRBJ2-5 - - TRBV30 TGTGCCTGGAGTGGACCATTTAAACCGGGACATAGCCCGGAGACCCAGTACTTC CAWSGPFKPGHSPETQYF
TRBJ1-5 once TRBD1 TRBV7-8 TGTGCCAGCAGCTTTACAGGGGTAAATCAGCCCCAGCATTTT CASSFTGVNQPQHF
TRBJ2-2 - - TRBV30 TGTGCCTGGAGTATCGGCGGGGAGCTGTTTTTT CAWSIGGELFF
TRBJ1-2 - - TRBV5-8 TGTGCCAGCAGCCCACCGGAAGGCTACACCTTC CASSPPEGYTF
TRBJ2-3 - - TRBV15 TGTGCCACCATCCCTGGGGGAAACACAGATACGCAGTATTTT CATIPGGNTDTQYF
TRBJ2-1 - TRBD2 TRBV28 TGTGCCAGCCCCCCGAGGGGACTAGCTGAATCCAATGAGCAGTTCTTC CASPPRGLAESNEQFF
TRBJ1-1 - TRBD1 TRBV11-2 TGTGCCAGCAGGTTAGCGGCTGGACAGGGAGGTACTGAAGCTTTCTTT CASRLAAGQGGTEAFF
TRBJ2-2 - - TRBV28 TGTGCCAGCAGTCCAGCGGACCGACACTCCGGGGAGCTGTTTTTT CASSPADRHSGELFF
TRBJ2-3 - - TRBV13 TGTGCCAGCAGCCCTCATAATGTAGATACGCAGTATTTT CASSPHNVDTQYF
TRBJ1-2 - - TRBV5-6 TGTGCCAGCAGCCTTGCGGACGCTAACTATGGCTACACCTTC CASSLADANYGYTF
TRBJ1-1 few - TRBV18 TGTGCCAGCTCACCACCGCTGGGGGCGGTTCGGTGGACTGAAGCTTTCTTT CASSPPLGAVRWTEAFF
TRBJ2-1 - - TRBV7-9 TGTGCCAGCAGCTTAAACGGTGCGGCAGGCGAGCAGTTCTTC CASSLNGAAGEQFF
TRBJ2-3 - TRBD2 TRBV29-1 TGCAGCGTTGGGGGACTAGCGGAGGGTCCAGATACGCAGTATTTT CSVGGLAEGPDTQYF
TRBJ2-5 - TRBD1 TRBV6-6 TGTGCCAGCGAGGACAGGAAACAAGAGACCCAGTACTTC CASEDRKQETQYF
TRBJ2-1 - TRBD1 TRBV5-1 TGCGCCGGCAGCCCCGGACAGGGGAAGGGGACTGAGCAGTTCTTC CAGSPGQGKGTEQFF
TRBJ2-1 - - TRBV4-2 TGTGCCAGCAGCCAAGCCCATGGGCCAGTTATTAACAATGAGCAGTTCTTC CASSQAHGPVINNEQFF
TRBJ2-1 - TRBD1 TRBV19 TGTGCCAGTAGCGATCAAGACAGGGGTGCCTACAATGAGCAGTTCTTC CASSDQDRGAYNEQFF
TRBJ2-3 - TRBD1 TRBV6-1 TGTGCCAGCAGCGAATGGGGACAGCGCACAGATACGCAGTATTTT CASSEWGQRTDTQYF
TRBJ2-7 - TRBD2 TRBV7-6 TGTGTCAGCAGCGTTATAGGGGAGGGCCTGTACGAGCAGTACTTC CVSSVIGEGLYEQYF
TRBJ1-4 - - TRBV2 TGTGCCAGCAGTGCAGGGATTGCGACAGCGGGTGAAAAACTGTTTTTT CASSAGIATAGEKLFF
TRBJ2-3 - TRBD2 TRBV5-1 TGCGCCAGCCTCAACGGGAGGCCTGGCACAGATACGCAGTATTTT CASLNGRPGTDTQYF
TRBJ1-4 - - TRBV7-8 TGTGCCAGCAGCGTAGGGGCGGGGGCCCAAGAAAAACTGTTTTTT CASSVGAGAQEKLFF
TRBJ2-7 few TRBD1 TRBV15 TGTGCCACCAGCACCCGGACAGGGTACGAGCAGTACTTC CATSTRTGYEQYF
TRBJ1-1 - - TRBV5-1 TGCGCCAGCAGCAGACAGAGTAACACTGAAGCTTTCTTT CASSRQSNTEAFF
TRBJ2-5 - - TRBV11-2 TGTGCCAGCAGCGCGGGACGGCTGGATCAAGAGACCCAGTACTTC CASSAGRLDQETQYF
TRBJ2-7 - TRBD1 TRBV6-1 TGTGCCAGCAGTGAAACTACTGACAGGGTCAACGAGCAGTACTTC CASSETTDRVNEQYF
TRBJ1-6 - - TRBV6-5 TGTGCCAGCAGTCCTCCGGGCCCCTCGCCCCTCCACTTT CASSPPGPSPLHF
TRBJ1-3 - TRBD1 TRBV5-1 TGCGCCAGCAGCTCCCCAGACAGGGGTGGAAACACCATATATTTT CASSSPDRGGNTIYF
TRBJ2-1 - - TRBV6-5 TGTGCCAGCAGTTACTCCCCATTTGGAGAGCAGTTCTTC CASSYSPFGEQFF
TRBJ2-7 - - TRBV28 TGTGCCAGCAGTTCCCAAGAGGGTACCTACGAGCAGTACTTC CASSSQEGTYEQYF
TRBJ2-3 - - TRBV25-1 TGTGCCAGCAGAAGGAGTGGGGGCACAGATACGCAGTATTTT CASRRSGGTDTQYF
TRBJ2-7 - TRBD2 TRBV19 TGTGCCAGTAGCCCCATCCGGGAGGGCCTATCGGACGAGCAGTACTTC CASSPIREGLSDEQYF
TRBJ2-5 - - TRBV5-1 TGCGCCAGCAGCTTCGGAGCGCCTCCGGTAGAGACCCAGTACTTC CASSFGAPPVETQYF
TRBJ2-5 - TRBD1 TRBV6-1 TGTGCCAGCAGTGAAGCCCCAGGGGGCCATGCCCAGTACTTC CASSEAPGGHAQYF
TRBJ1-1 - TRBD1 TRBV5-6 TGTGCCAGCAGCCGACCGAGAGTGACAGGGGGCGATACTGAAGCTTTCTTT CASSRPRVTGGDTEAFF
TRBJ2-2 - - TRBV6-4 TGTGCCAGCAGTGACACCAAGACAGGAACCGGGGAGCTGTTTTTT CASSDTKTGTGELFF
TRBJ1-2 - - TRBV7-9 TGTGCCAGCAGCAGGCAGGGAGGATCGGGCGGCTACACCTTC CASSRQGGSGGYTF
TRBJ2-1 - - TRBV19 TGTGCCAGTAACTCCCTATACAATGAGCAGTTCTTC CASNSLYNEQFF